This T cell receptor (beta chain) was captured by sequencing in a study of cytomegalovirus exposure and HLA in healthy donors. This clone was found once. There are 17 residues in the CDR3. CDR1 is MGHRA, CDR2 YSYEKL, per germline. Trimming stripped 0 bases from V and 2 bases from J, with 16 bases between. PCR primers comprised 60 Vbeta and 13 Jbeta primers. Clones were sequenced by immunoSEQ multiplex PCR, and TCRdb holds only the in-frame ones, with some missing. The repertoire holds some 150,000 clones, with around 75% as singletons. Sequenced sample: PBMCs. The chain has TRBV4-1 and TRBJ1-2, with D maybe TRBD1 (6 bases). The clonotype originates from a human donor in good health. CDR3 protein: CASSQEYDLRGNYGYTF. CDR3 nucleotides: TGCGCCAGCAGCCAAGAGTATGACCTAAGGGGGAACTATGGCTACACCTTC.